This entry is about one T cell receptor (beta chain). The source of the sample is a study of blood T cell repertoires in COVID-19. Clones were sequenced by immunoSEQ multiplex PCR, and TCRdb holds only the in-frame ones, with some missing. Of approximately 160,000 clones listed, roughly 80% are singletons. This sequence originates from a woman older than 75 with acute or convalescent COVID-19. Sequenced input: peripheral blood.

The CDR3 DNA reads as TGTGCCAGCTCACCACCGACAGGATCTAACTATGGCTACACCTTC. Residues: CASSPPTGSNYGYTF. The V call is TRBV18, the J call TRBJ1-2; a weak D match, TRBD1 (6 bases). Germline CDR1 reads KGHSH; CDR2 reads LQKENI. V lost 0 bases and J 0 bases, leaving 8 bases between the germline ends. The CDR3 covers 15 residues.